These 5 T cell receptor beta chains share one sample of origin, sequenced in a study of HIV-infected patients and healthy controls. Whole blood was used without fractionation, so all unsorted peripheral T cells were included. About 500 ng RNA was reverse transcribed with alpha and beta constant-region primers. Separate chain-specific third strand synthesis with multiplexing indices produced the alpha and beta libraries. In TCRdb, the 5' RACE reads were re-called with MiXCR into one record per CDR3 protein. The sample has under 20,000 distinct CDR3 sequences; around 5.5% are singletons. The sample was blood. These receptors were taken from an adult in good health.

In its sample, this clonotype was seen many times. The chain's CDR3 is CASSPWTQRNTEAFF. The CDR3 bases are TGTGCCAGCTCCCCGTGGACACAGCGAAACACTGAAGCTTTCTTT. V usage is TRBV19 and J usage is TRBJ1-1; possibly TRBD1 for D (5 bases). This CDR3 comprises 15 residues. With 9 bases removed from V and 2 bases from J, the gap between germline ends came to 19 bases. Germline assignment: CDR1 LNHDA and CDR2 SQIVND (reference sequence).

By proportion, this clonotype is medium-sized (0.01 to 0.1%). The rearrangement joins TRBV4-1 to TRBJ2-3; D is ambiguous. The CDR3 sequence is 12 residues long. Germline-derived CDR1 and CDR2 are MGHRA and YSYEKL. V lost 5 bases, J lost 2 bases, and 5 bases lay in between. The CDR3 DNA is TGCGCCAGCAGCTCATACACAGATACGCAGTATTTT. Amino acid sequence: CASSSYTDTQYF.

V is TRBV5-1 and J is TRBJ1-6, with 7 bases matching TRBD1. The J segment lost 5 bases and the V segment lost 0 bases, leaving 2 bases of the junction unmatched. The germline CDR1 and CDR2 sequences are SGHRS and YFSETQ. The CDR3 has 15 residues. Here the CDR3 DNA reads TGCGCCAGCAGCTTGGTCGGGACAGATAATTCACCCCTCCACTTT. Amino acid sequence: CASSLVGTDNSPLHF.

This clonotype was seen at least ten times. The V and J genes are TRBV3-1 and TRBJ2-7; a possible D gene is TRBD2 (5 bases). Germline CDR1 LGHDT, CDR2 YNNKEL (reference sequence). The V and J ends lost 2 bases and 7 bases respectively, with 15 bases between them. This CDR3 is 14 amino acids long. Here the CDR3 DNA reads TGTGCCAGCAGCCAACTAGCCTCAACGGGGGAGCAGTACTTC. Residues: CASSQLASTGEQYF.

This clonotype was seen repeatedly, ten times or more. This chain uses TRBV28 with TRBJ2-3; D perhaps matches TRBD1 (5 bases). Per the germline V gene, CDR1 is MDHEN and CDR2 is SYDVKM. Between the trimmed V and J ends, which lost 6 bases and 0 bases, there was a span of 19 bases. This CDR3 is 17 amino acids long. The CDR3 sequence: CASSLPWGQASTDTQYF. The CDR3, as DNA: TGTGCCAGCAGCCTCCCCTGGGGCCAGGCTAGCACAGATACGCAGTATTTT.